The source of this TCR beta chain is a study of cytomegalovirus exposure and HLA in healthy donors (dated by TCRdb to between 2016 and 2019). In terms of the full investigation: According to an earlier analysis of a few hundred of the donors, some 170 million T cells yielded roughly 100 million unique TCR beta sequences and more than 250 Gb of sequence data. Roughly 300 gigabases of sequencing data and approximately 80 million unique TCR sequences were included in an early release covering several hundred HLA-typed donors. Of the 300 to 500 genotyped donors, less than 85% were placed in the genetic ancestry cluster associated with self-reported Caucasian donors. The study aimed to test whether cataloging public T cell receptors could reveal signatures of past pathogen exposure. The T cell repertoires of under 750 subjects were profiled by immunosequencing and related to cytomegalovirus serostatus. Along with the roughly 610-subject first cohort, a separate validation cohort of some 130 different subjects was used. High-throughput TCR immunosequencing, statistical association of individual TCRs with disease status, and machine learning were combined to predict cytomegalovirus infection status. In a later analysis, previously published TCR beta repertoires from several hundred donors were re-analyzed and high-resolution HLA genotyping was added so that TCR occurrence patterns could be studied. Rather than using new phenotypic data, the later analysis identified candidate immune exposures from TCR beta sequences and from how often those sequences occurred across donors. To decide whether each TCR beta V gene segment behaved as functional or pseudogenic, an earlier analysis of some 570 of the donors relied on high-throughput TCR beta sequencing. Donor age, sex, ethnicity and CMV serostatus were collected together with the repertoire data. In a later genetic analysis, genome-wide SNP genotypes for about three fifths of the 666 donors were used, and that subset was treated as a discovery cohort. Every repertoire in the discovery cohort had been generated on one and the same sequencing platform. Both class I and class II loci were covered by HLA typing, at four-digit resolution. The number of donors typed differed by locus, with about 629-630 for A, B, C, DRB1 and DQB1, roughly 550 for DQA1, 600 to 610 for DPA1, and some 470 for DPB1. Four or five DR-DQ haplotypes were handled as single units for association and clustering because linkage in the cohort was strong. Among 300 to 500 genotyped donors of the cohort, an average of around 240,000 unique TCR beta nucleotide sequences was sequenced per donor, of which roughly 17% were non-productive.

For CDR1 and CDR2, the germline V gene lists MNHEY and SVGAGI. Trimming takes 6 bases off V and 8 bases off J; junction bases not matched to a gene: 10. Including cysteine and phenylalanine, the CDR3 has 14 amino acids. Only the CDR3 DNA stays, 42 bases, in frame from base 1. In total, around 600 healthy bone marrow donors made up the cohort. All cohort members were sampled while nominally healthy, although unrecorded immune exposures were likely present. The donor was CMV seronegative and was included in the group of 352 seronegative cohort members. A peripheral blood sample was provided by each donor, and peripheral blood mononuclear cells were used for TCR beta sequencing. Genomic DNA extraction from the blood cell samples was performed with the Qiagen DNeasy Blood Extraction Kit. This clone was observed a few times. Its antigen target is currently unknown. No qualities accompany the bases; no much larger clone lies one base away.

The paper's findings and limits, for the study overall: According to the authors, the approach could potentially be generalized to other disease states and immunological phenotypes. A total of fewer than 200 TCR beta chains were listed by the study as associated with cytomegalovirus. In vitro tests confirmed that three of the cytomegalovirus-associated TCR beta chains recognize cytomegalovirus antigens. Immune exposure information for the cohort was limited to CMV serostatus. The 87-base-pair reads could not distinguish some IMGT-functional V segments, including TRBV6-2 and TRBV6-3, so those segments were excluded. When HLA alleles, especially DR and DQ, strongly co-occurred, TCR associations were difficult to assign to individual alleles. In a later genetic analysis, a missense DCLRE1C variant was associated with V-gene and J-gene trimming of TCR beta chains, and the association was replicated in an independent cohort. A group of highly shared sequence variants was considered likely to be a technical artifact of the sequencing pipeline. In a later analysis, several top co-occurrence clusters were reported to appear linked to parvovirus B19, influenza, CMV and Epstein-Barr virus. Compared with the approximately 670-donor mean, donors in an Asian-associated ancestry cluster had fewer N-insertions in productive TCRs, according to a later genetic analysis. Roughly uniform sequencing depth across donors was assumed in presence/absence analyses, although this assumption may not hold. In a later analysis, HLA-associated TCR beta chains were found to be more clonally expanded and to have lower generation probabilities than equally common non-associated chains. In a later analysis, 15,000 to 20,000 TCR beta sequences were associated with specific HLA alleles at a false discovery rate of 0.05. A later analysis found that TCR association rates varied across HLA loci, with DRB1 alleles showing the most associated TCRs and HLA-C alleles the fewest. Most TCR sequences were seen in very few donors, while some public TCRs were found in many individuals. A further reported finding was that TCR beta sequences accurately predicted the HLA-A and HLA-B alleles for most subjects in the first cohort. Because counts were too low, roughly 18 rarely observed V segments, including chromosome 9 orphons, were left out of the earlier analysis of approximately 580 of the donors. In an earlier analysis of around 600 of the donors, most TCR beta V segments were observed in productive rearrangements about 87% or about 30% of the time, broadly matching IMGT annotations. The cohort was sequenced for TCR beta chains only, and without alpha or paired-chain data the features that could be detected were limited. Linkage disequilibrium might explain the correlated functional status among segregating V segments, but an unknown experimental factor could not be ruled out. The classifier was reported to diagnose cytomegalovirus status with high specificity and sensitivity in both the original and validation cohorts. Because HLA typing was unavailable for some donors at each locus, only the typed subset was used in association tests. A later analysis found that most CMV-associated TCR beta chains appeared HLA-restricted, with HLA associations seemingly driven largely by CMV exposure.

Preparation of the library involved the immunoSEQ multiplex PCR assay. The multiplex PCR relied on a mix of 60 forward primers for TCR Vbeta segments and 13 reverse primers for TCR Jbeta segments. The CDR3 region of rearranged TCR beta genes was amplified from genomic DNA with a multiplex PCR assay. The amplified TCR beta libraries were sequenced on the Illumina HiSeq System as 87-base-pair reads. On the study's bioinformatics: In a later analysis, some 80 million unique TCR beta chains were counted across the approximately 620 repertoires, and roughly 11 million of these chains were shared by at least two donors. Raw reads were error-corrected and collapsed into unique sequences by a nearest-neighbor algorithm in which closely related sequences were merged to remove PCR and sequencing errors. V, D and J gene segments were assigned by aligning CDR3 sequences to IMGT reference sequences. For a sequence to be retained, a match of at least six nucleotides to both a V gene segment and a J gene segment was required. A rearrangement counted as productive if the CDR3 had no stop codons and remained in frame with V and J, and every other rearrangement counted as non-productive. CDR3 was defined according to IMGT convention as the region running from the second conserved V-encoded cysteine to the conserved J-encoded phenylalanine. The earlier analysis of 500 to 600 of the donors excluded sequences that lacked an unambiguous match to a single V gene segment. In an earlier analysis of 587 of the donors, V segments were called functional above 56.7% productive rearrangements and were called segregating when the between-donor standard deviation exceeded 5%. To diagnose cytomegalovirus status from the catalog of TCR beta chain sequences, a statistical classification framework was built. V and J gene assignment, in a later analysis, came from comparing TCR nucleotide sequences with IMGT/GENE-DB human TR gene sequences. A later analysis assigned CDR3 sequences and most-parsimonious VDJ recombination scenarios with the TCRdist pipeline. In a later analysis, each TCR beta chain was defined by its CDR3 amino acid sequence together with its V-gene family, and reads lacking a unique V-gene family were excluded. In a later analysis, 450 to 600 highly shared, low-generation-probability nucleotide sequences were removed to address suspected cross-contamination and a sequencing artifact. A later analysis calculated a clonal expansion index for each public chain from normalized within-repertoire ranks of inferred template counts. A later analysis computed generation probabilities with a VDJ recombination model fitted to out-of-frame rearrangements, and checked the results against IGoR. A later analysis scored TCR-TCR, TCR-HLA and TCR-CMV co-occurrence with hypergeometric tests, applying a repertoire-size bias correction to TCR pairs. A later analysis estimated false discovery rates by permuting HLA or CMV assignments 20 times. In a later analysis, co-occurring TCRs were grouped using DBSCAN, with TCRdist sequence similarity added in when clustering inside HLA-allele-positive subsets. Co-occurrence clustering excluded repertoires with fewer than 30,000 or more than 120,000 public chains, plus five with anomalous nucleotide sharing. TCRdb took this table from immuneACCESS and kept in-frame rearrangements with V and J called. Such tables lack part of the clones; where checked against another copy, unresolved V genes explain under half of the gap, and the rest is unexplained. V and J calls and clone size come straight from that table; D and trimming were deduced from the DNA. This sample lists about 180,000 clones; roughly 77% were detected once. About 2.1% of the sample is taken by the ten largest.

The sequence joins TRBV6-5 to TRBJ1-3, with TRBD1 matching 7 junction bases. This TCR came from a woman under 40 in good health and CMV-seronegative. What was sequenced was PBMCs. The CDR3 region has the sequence CASRQGSPTDTIYF. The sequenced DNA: TGTGCCAGCAGACAGGGGTCTCCTACGGACACCATATATTTT.